Sequencing of this TCR beta chain was carried out in a study of CD8 T cells in ankylosing spondylitis. Study-level results: Disease-associated clones were reportedly significantly overrepresented in matched ankylosing spondylitis synovial fluid. Researchers report that disease-linked clones proved CD8+ and relatively rare in peripheral blood. Blood from ankylosing spondylitis patients appeared to carry a characteristic roughly 8-variant TCR beta motif. In the blood and synovial fluid of reactive arthritis, some motif variants had been previously reported.

The germline V gene has CDR1 SGHVS and CDR2 FQNEAQ. After removal of 0 bases from V and 4 bases from J, the junction contained 6 bases not matched to a gene. This CDR3 is 16 amino acids long. With molecular barcodes, quantitative 5'-RACE was used to make the TCR beta libraries. A single record per CDR3 protein comes from TCRdb applying MiXCR to the 5' RACE reads. The data contain just under 550,000 distinct CDR3 sequences, 9.5% to 15% of them singletons. The sample holds a few counts of this clonotype. Its antigen is unidentified. This chain uses TRBV7-8 with TRBJ1-2, with TRBD1 matching 9 bases. Sequences were obtained from blood, either unsorted or a sorted T cell fraction (not recorded which). This clonotype originated in a male donor with ankylosing spondylitis. CDR3 loop: CASSLAGQGTTYGYTF. The CDR3 nucleotides are TGTGCCAGCAGCTTAGCCGGACAGGGGACTACCTATGGCTACACCTTC.